A selection of T cell receptor beta chains follows, all from one sample in a study of brain T cells in children with intractable seizures. Repertoires were generated with immunoSEQ multiplex PCR, while TCRdb's copy carries only in-frame clones and drops some. The sample lists some 76,000 clones, 93% occurring once. The specimen was peripheral blood, collected at surgery. These TCRs come from a boy in the first two years of life with tuberous sclerosis and intractable seizures. CDR3s include the opening cysteine and the closing phenylalanine or tryptophan. A D gene is named only where the DNA matches it firmly. Clone size is given for some rows only: seen once, a few or many times, or a class if the clone is expanded.

v_gene	abundance	d_gene	j_gene	CDR3nt	CDR3aa
TRBV3-1/TRBV3-2	NA	NA	TRBJ2-1	TGTGCCAGCAGCCAAGTGGCTGAGCAGTTCTTC	CASSQVAEQFF
TRBV4-1	NA	TRBD1	TRBJ1-1	TGCGCCAGCAGCCAAGATAGGGCCCGGACCCGACAGGGGGGGAACACTGAAGCTTTCTTT	CASSQDRARTRQGGNTEAFF
TRBV19	NA	NA	TRBJ1-2	TGTGCCAGTAGTACCCGGACAGCCGATTATGGCTACACCTTC	CASSTRTADYGYTF
TRBV6-5	NA	NA	TRBJ1-4	TGTGCCAGCCGCCTATCTTGGGGGGATGAAAAACTGTTTTTT	CASRLSWGDEKLFF
TRBV6-6	NA	NA	TRBJ2-7	TGTGCCAGCACTGGGATTCCCGGTTGGGGGAGCTACGAGCAGTACTTC	CASTGIPGWGSYEQYF
TRBV3-1/TRBV3-2	NA	NA	TRBJ2-1	TGTGCCAGCAGCCAATCCTACAATGAGCAGTTCTTC	CASSQSYNEQFF
TRBV7-9	NA	NA	TRBJ1-1	TGTGCCAGCAGCTTATTGAGGGCCAGAGATACTGAAGCTTTCTTT	CASSLLRARDTEAFF
TRBV5-1	NA	NA	TRBJ1-5	TGCGCCAGCAGCTGGGGCTCGGGTAATCAGCCCCAGCATTTT	CASSWGSGNQPQHF
TRBV12-3/TRBV12-4	NA	NA	TRBJ1-2	TGTGCCAGCAGTTTGCCCATGATCTATGGCTACACCTTC	CASSLPMIYGYTF
TRBV11-3	NA	NA	TRBJ1-6	TGTGCCAGCAGCTTTTCCCCTAATTCACCCCTCCACTTT	CASSFSPNSPLHF
TRBV6-5	NA	NA	TRBJ1-4	TGTGCCAGCGGGAGGACGGCAACTAATGAAAAACTGTTTTTT	CASGRTATNEKLFF
TRBV7-2	NA	NA	TRBJ2-1	TGTGCCAGCACCCCCCGGTTAGAGGGGGGTAGTATCAATGAGCAGTTCTTC	CASTPRLEGGSINEQFF
TRBV29-1	NA	NA	TRBJ1-1	TGCAGCGTTGAGGTCACTGAAGCTTTCTTT	CSVEVTEAFF
TRBV7-9	once	NA	TRBJ1-2	TGTGCCAGCAGCTTAGCGGGCCCTAACTATGGCTACACCTTC	CASSLAGPNYGYTF
TRBV7-8	NA	TRBD1	TRBJ1-2	TGTGCCAGCAGCTTAGCGGGACAGGGTTATGGCTACACCTTC	CASSLAGQGYGYTF
TRBV6-1	NA	NA	TRBJ1-4	TGTGCCAGCAGTGCAGACATTCTTTGGGGTAATGAAAAACTGTTTTTT	CASSADILWGNEKLFF
TRBV19	NA	TRBD1	TRBJ2-7	TGTGCCAGTAGTACGGACAGGGGATCCTACGAGCAGTACTTC	CASSTDRGSYEQYF
TRBV7-8	NA	TRBD1	TRBJ2-7	TGTGCCAGCAGCTTAGGACAGGGGGGTCTAGCCCCCTTTTACGAGCAGTACTTC	CASSLGQGGLAPFYEQYF
TRBV5-4	NA	NA	TRBJ2-2	TGTGCCAGCAGCTATTCATTGAACACCGGGGAGCTGTTTTTT	CASSYSLNTGELFF
TRBV28	NA	NA	TRBJ1-5	TGTGCCAGCAGTCCCTCGACCCTTGCTGCGCAGCCCCAGCATTTT	CASSPSTLAAQPQHF
TRBV27	NA	TRBD2	TRBJ2-1	TGTGCCAGCAGAGATACCGGGACTAGTACCAATGAGCAGTTCTTC	CASRDTGTSTNEQFF
TRBV4-1	NA	TRBD1	TRBJ1-4	TGCGCCAGCAGCCAACTGATTCGACAGGGCCCAAGGGCGCCCGAAAAACTGTTTTTT	CASSQLIRQGPRAPEKLFF
TRBV6-5	NA	TRBD2	TRBJ2-7	TGTGCCAGCAAAGGGACTAGCGCTCCTTGGGGCGAGCAGTACTTC	CASKGTSAPWGEQYF
TRBV5-1	NA	NA	TRBJ1-4	TGCGCCAGCAGCTCTTCGGGACTGTTTAATGAAAAACTGTTTTTT	CASSSSGLFNEKLFF
TRBV9	NA	TRBD1	TRBJ1-3	TGTGCCAGCAGCGTAGTAGGGACAGTGTCCGGAAACACCATATATTTT	CASSVVGTVSGNTIYF
TRBV4-1	NA	NA	TRBJ1-1	TGCGCCAGCAGCCAAGATTCACTGAACACTGAAGCTTTCTTT	CASSQDSLNTEAFF
TRBV13	NA	TRBD2	TRBJ2-5	TGTGCCAGCAGCTTATTTTCGTCTATGACTAGCGGGGATGGGGAGACCCAGTACTTC	CASSLFSSMTSGDGETQYF
TRBV19	NA	NA	TRBJ2-1	TGTGCCAGTAGTAGGACGGAATACTACAATGAGCAGTTCTTC	CASSRTEYYNEQFF
TRBV27	NA	NA	TRBJ1-1	TGTGCCAGCAGTGCCACGGGGTTAGGGACTGAAGCTTTCTTT	CASSATGLGTEAFF
TRBV9	NA	TRBD1	TRBJ1-1	TGTGCCAGCAGCCAGACACAGGGGGCGAGGGATACTGAAGCTTTCTTT	CASSQTQGARDTEAFF
TRBV11-1	NA	NA	TRBJ2-3	TGTGCCAGCAGCTTTCTGGCAGATACGCAGTATTTT	CASSFLADTQYF
TRBV3-1/TRBV3-2	NA	NA	TRBJ2-7	TGTGCCAGCAGCCAAGTGGACGACGAGCAGTACTTC	CASSQVDDEQYF
TRBV5-1	NA	TRBD2	TRBJ2-7	TGCGCCAGCAGCTTGATAGCGGGCACCGGCGAGCAGTACTTC	CASSLIAGTGEQYF
TRBV18	NA	TRBD2	TRBJ2-1	TGTGCCAGCTCACCAGGGACTAGCGTTTACAATGAGCAGTTCTTC	CASSPGTSVYNEQFF
TRBV19	NA	NA	TRBJ1-1	TGTGCCAGTAGTATAACTGACGGGGGAACTGAAGCTTTCTTT	CASSITDGGTEAFF
TRBV25-1	NA	NA	TRBJ2-4	TGTGCCAGCAGAGAACCGGGAACCGGGTTTCAGTACTTC	CASREPGTGFQYF
TRBV27	NA	NA	TRBJ2-5	TGTGCCAGCAGTCAGGCCTTCCAAGAGACCCAGTACTTC	CASSQAFQETQYF
TRBV5-5	NA	TRBD1	TRBJ2-7	TGTGCCAGCACCCAAGACAGGGGATTGCCCTACGAGCAGTACTTC	CASTQDRGLPYEQYF
TRBV4-1	once	NA	TRBJ1-4	TGCGCCAGCGGATACTGGGGGGGCGAAAAACTGTTTTTT	CASGYWGGEKLFF
TRBV6-5	NA	TRBD1	TRBJ1-5	TGTGCCAGCAGAACAGGGGGTAATCAGCCCCAGCATTTT	CASRTGGNQPQHF
TRBV30	NA	NA	TRBJ2-7	TGTGCCTGGAGTGTACTGGACGGGCAGTACTTC	CAWSVLDGQYF
TRBV29-1	NA	TRBD1	TRBJ1-1	TGCAGCGGGCAGGGGGCCGACACTGAAGCTTTCTTT	CSGQGADTEAFF
TRBV27	NA	TRBD2	TRBJ2-1	TGTGCCAGCAGTTTGGTTAGCGGGAGAGGAAATAATGAGCAGTTCTTC	CASSLVSGRGNNEQFF
TRBV24-1	NA	NA	TRBJ1-2	TGTGCCACCAGATATACAGGGAGTGGCTACACCTTC	CATRYTGSGYTF
TRBV19	NA	NA	TRBJ2-7	TGTGCCAGCGGACTCAGGGTAGGCGAGCAGTACTTC	CASGLRVGEQYF
TRBV3-1/TRBV3-2	few	TRBD1	TRBJ1-6	TGTGCCAGCAGCTTTCTCGGGACAGATAATTCACCCCTCCACTTT	CASSFLGTDNSPLHF
TRBV19	NA	TRBD2	TRBJ2-3	TGTGCCTCCCGCCCCCGAGCGGGGGGTTGGGATACGCAGTATTTT	CASRPRAGGWDTQYF
TRBV28	NA	NA	TRBJ2-7	TGTGCCAGCAGCCCCGCCATTACAGGCTACGAGCAGTACTTC	CASSPAITGYEQYF
TRBV9	NA	TRBD2	TRBJ2-7	TGTGCCAGCAGCGTAGGGACTAGCGGGGCCTACGAGCAGTACTTC	CASSVGTSGAYEQYF
TRBV3-1/TRBV3-2	NA	TRBD2	TRBJ2-7	TGTGCCAGCAGCCAGAGCGGGATCCAGCCCTACGAGCAGTACTTC	CASSQSGIQPYEQYF
TRBV30	NA	TRBD2	TRBJ2-1	TGTGCCTGGACCCTAGCGGGAGCGGTTGAGCAGTTCTTC	CAWTLAGAVEQFF
TRBV7-9	NA	NA	TRBJ2-5	TGTGCCAGCAGCTTAGCTCTAGTTCCTAAAGAGACCCAGTACTTC	CASSLALVPKETQYF
TRBV3-1/TRBV3-2	NA	NA	TRBJ2-7	TGTGCCAGCAGCCAAGAAGGCACTCTTTGGGAGCAGTACTTC	CASSQEGTLWEQYF
TRBV9	NA	TRBD2	TRBJ2-5	TGTGCCAGCAGCGTGGGGACTAGCGGGGGGTACCAAGAGACCCAGTACTTC	CASSVGTSGGYQETQYF
TRBV29-1	NA	NA	TRBJ1-1	TGCAGCGGATCGAGGGGGAACACTGAAGCTTTCTTT	CSGSRGNTEAFF
TRBV2	NA	NA	TRBJ2-3	TGTGCCAGCAGTGACCCGGGGGCGAGTAGCACAGATACGCAGTATTTT	CASSDPGASSTDTQYF